This entry describes one T cell receptor (beta chain). Antigen specificity is unknown. The data belong to a study of OX40 agonist ivuxolimab in advanced cancers. The study, taken as a whole, reports: CD8+ T cells were the subset that, on average, had more expanded clones than CD4+. CD4+ and CD8+ blood T cells expanded clonally by week 6 at 0.1 to 3.0 mg/kg.

The assay was immunoSEQ multiplex PCR, and TCRdb's table has in-frame clones only and misses some. The repertoire holds some 78,000 clones, around 87% seen once, with 0.99% in the top ten. The CDR3 spans 14 residues. Germline V gives CDR1 SGHTA, CDR2 FQGNSA. The ends were cut back, 5 bases at V and 2 bases at J, with 13 bases in the middle. Baseline, cycle 4 day 1, and cycle 7 day 1 were the blood sampling points. This chain joins TRBV7-2 and TRBJ2-7; D is tentatively TRBD1 or TRBD2 (6 bases each). The TCR comes from an adult with an advanced solid tumor such as melanoma, head and neck, liver or kidney cancer. The source was CD4+ or CD8+ T cells sorted from blood, collected in a trial of the OX40 agonist ivuxolimab. CDR3 sequence (DNA): TGTGCCAGCAGCAGTAAGGGGGGTCCCTACGAGCAGTACTTC. This translates into CASSSKGGPYEQYF.